The T cell receptor beta chain under discussion was sequenced for a study of cytomegalovirus exposure and HLA in healthy donors. Study outcomes and limitations: Reported performance of the classifier showed diagnosis of cytomegalovirus status with high specificity and sensitivity. Sequencing likely generated an artifact that appeared as a cluster of highly shared sequence variants. The study designated 150 to 200 TCR beta chains cytomegalovirus-associated.

This clone was recorded a few times. The antigen is undetermined. Researchers ran the PCR with 60 Vbeta and 13 Jbeta primers. In the source study's methods: Approximately 9.9 million shared chains were among the roughly 80 million unique TCR beta chains that a later analysis counted. Produced via immunoSEQ multiplex PCR; TCRdb's table is partial and in-frame only. The V and J calls and clone size come from that table; D and trimming were worked out from the DNA. The sample carries 180,000 or so clones, about 80% recorded once. The material sequenced was PBMCs. This clonotype originated in a man aged 50-59 years in good health and CMV-seropositive.

The CDR3 sequence is CASSGAPEHYGYTF. The CDR3 nucleotides are TGTGCCAGCAGTGGGGCACCCGAACACTATGGCTACACCTTC. The chain couples TRBV6-1 to TRBJ1-2; D not resolved. Germline CDR1 MNHNS, CDR2 SASEGT. CDR3 length: 14 residues. V shed 4 bases and J shed 3 bases, with 12 bases lying between them.